These T cell receptor beta chains were read from a single sample in a study of T cell changes during pregnancy in multiple sclerosis. Profiling relied on immunoSEQ multiplex PCR, and the TCRdb table lists in-frame clones only, not all of them. The sample has tens of thousands of clones, roughly 94% seen once; the top ten hold about 2.5%. Sequencing was performed on CD8+ T cells from peripheral blood mononuclear cells, taken after pregnancy. The source is a female donor with multiple sclerosis, enrolled in a pregnancy study. Both conserved end residues are part of each CDR3. A D gene is named only where the DNA matches it firmly. Expanded clones are given a class, and other clones once, few, many or no size at all.

CDR3 length	clone size	D gene	V gene	J gene	CDR3 protein	CDR3 DNA
15	NA	TRBD1	TRBV5-1	TRBJ2-5	CASSFGRTGKETQYF	TGCGCCAGCAGCTTCGGGCGGACAGGGAAAGAGACCCAGTACTTC
16	once	TRBD2	TRBV15	TRBJ2-1	CATSRDTSGRFNEQFF	TGTGCCACCAGCAGAGATACTAGCGGGAGGTTTAATGAGCAGTTCTTC
13	NA	NA	TRBV27	TRBJ2-2	CASSLIGGGELFF	TGTGCCAGCAGTTTAATAGGAGGCGGGGAGCTGTTTTTT
14	NA	TRBD1	TRBV7-2	TRBJ2-7	CASSLPGQIYEQYF	TGTGCCAGCAGCCTTCCGGGACAGATCTACGAGCAGTACTTC
12	once	NA	TRBV19	TRBJ2-7	CASSKNSYEQYF	TGTGCCAGTAGTAAAAACAGTTACGAGCAGTACTTC
16	NA	TRBD2	TRBV19	TRBJ2-1	CASSNIGLAEHNEQFF	TGTGCCAGTAGTAATATCGGACTAGCGGAACACAATGAGCAGTTCTTC
14	NA	TRBD1	TRBV4-2	TRBJ2-7	CASSRDRFTYEQYF	TGTGCCAGCAGCCGGGACAGGTTCACCTACGAGCAGTACTTC
12	NA	TRBD1	TRBV2	TRBJ1-1	CAREDRGTEAFF	TGTGCCAGGGAGGACAGGGGCACTGAAGCTTTCTTT
12	NA	TRBD2	TRBV5-4	TRBJ2-7	CASSLGTSGTIF	TGTGCCAGCAGCTTGGGTACTAGCGGGACCATTTTC
13	NA	NA	TRBV5-1	TRBJ2-1	CASSMGLLTEQFF	TGCGCCAGCAGCATGGGACTCCTCACCGAGCAGTTCTTC
13	NA	NA	TRBV2	TRBJ2-7	CASSEGGLAEQYF	TGTGCCAGCAGTGAAGGGGGGCTAGCAGAGCAGTACTTC
16	NA	TRBD2	TRBV28	TRBJ2-1	CASGGTSGSSYNEQFF	TGTGCCAGCGGGGGGACTAGCGGTAGCTCCTACAATGAGCAGTTCTTC
16	NA	TRBD2	TRBV11-2	TRBJ2-7	CASSITLAGGSYEQYF	TGTGCCAGCAGCATTACCCTAGCGGGAGGGTCCTACGAGCAGTACTTC
14	NA	NA	TRBV5-1	TRBJ1-1	CASSLDKGGTEAFF	TGCGCCAGCAGCTTAGATAAGGGCGGGACTGAAGCTTTCTTT
15	NA	TRBD2	TRBV25-1	TRBJ2-1	CASSELADSYNEQFF	TGTGCCAGCAGTGAGCTAGCGGACTCCTACAATGAGCAGTTCTTC
14	NA	NA	TRBV28	TRBJ1-3	CASTTSESGNTIYF	TGTGCCAGCACAACCTCTGAGTCTGGAAACACCATATATTTT
16	NA	NA	TRBV10-2	TRBJ1-2	CASSEGGHGANYGYTF	TGCGCCAGCAGTGAGGGGGGACACGGGGCCAACTATGGCTACACCTTC
15	NA	TRBD2	TRBV27	TRBJ2-5	CASSPLAGGLETQYF	TGTGCCAGCAGTCCCCTAGCGGGAGGGCTCGAGACCCAGTACTTC
14	once	TRBD1	TRBV15	TRBJ2-7	CATSISSGGYEQYF	TGTGCCACCAGCATAAGTTCAGGGGGCTACGAGCAGTACTTC
17	NA	TRBD2	TRBV19	TRBJ2-2	CASSPGLSKINTGELFF	TGTGCCTCTTCGCCGGGACTAAGCAAGATAAACACCGGGGAGCTGTTTTTT
12	NA	NA	TRBV4-1	TRBJ2-7	CASSQGGYEQYF	TGCGCCAGCAGCCAAGGCGGTTACGAGCAGTACTTC
17	NA	NA	TRBV19	TRBJ2-4	CASSPGDRGAENNIQYF	TGTGCCAGTAGTCCAGGGGACCGGGGGGCGGAAAACAACATTCAGTACTTC
14	NA	TRBD2	TRBV6-4	TRBJ2-7	CASSLLAGADEQYF	TGTGCCAGCAGTCTCCTAGCGGGAGCGGACGAGCAGTACTTC
14	NA	TRBD1	TRBV6-5	TRBJ1-2	CASRDNTGGYGYTF	TGTGCCAGCAGGGACAATACAGGGGGCTATGGCTACACCTTC
14	NA	NA	TRBV7-9	TRBJ2-7	CASSWAGSSYEQYF	TGTGCCAGCAGCTGGGCGGGGAGCTCCTACGAGCAGTACTTC
15	NA	TRBD2	TRBV27	TRBJ2-7	CASSLRAGGAYEQYF	TGTGCCAGCAGTTTACGGGCGGGGGGCGCCTACGAGCAGTACTTC
9	NA	NA	TRBV28	TRBJ2-2	CASGRELFF	TGTGCCAGCGGCAGGGAGCTGTTTTTT
15	NA	NA	TRBV28	TRBJ1-1	CASSFPGGGNTEAFF	TGTGCCAGCAGTTTTCCGGGAGGGGGGAACACTGAAGCTTTCTTT
13	NA	NA	TRBV6-5	TRBJ1-5	CASSYNGGEPQHF	TGTGCCAGCAGTTACAACGGCGGGGAGCCCCAGCATTTT
16	NA	NA	TRBV7-9	TRBJ2-4	CASSPRSPVAKNIQYF	TGTGCCAGCAGCCCGAGATCTCCTGTAGCCAAAAACATTCAGTACTTC
13	NA	NA	TRBV5-1	TRBJ2-7	CASSLDISYEQYF	TGCGCCAGCAGCTTGGACATCTCCTACGAGCAGTACTTC
18	NA	TRBD1	TRBV7-6	TRBJ2-6	CASSAPGGAESGANVLTF	TGTGCCAGCAGCGCTCCAGGGGGCGCTGAGTCTGGGGCCAACGTCCTGACTTTC
15	NA	NA	TRBV19	TRBJ2-1	CASSIADRHYNEQFF	TGTGCCAGTAGTATTGCGGACAGACACTACAATGAGCAGTTCTTC
13	NA	NA	TRBV11-3	TRBJ2-7	CASSSGSSYEQYF	TGTGCCAGCAGCTCGGGGAGCTCCTACGAGCAGTACTTC
13	once	TRBD2	TRBV7-9	TRBJ2-1	CATSERERDEQFF	TGTGCCACGTCCGAGCGGGAGCGGGATGAGCAGTTCTTC
14	NA	TRBD2	TRBV27	TRBJ2-7	CASASSGRADEQYF	TGTGCCAGCGCCTCTAGCGGGAGGGCGGATGAGCAGTACTTC
13	NA	TRBD2	TRBV11-2	TRBJ2-7	CASTGGLAYEQYF	TGTGCCAGCACCGGGGGACTAGCCTACGAGCAGTACTTC
15	NA	NA	TRBV18	TRBJ2-5	CASSIGQWLKETQYF	TGTGCCAGCTCAATAGGACAGTGGCTTAAAGAGACCCAGTACTTC
14	NA	TRBD2	TRBV2	TRBJ2-3	CARDSGTSTDTQYF	TGTGCTAGAGATAGCGGGACGAGCACAGATACGCAGTATTTT
15	NA	TRBD1	TRBV19	TRBJ1-5	CASSTSRDREKPQHF	TGTGCCAGTAGTACATCGCGGGACAGGGAGAAGCCCCAGCATTTT
10	NA	NA	TRBV2	TRBJ2-1	CASITNEQFF	TGTGCCAGCATCACAAATGAGCAGTTCTTC
12	NA	NA	TRBV27	TRBJ2-3	CASSFGFDTQYF	TGTGCCAGCAGTTTTGGCTTTGATACGCAGTATTTT
15	once	NA	TRBV4-1	TRBJ2-7	CASSPGTTEPYEQYF	TGCGCCAGCAGCCCCGGGACAACTGAGCCCTACGAGCAGTACTTC
12	NA	NA	TRBV19	TRBJ1-1	CATVQGFTEAFF	TGTGCCACAGTACAGGGTTTCACTGAAGCTTTCTTT
15	NA	NA	TRBV15	TRBJ2-2	CATSRTGTGTGELFF	TGTGCCACCAGCAGAACCGGGACTGGCACCGGGGAGCTGTTTTTT
15	NA	NA	TRBV5-8	TRBJ2-5	CASSLGQVLQETQYF	TGTGCCAGCAGCTTGGGACAGGTGCTTCAAGAGACCCAGTACTTC